Presented here are 6 T cell receptor beta chains from one specimen sequenced in a study of blood T cell repertoires in COVID-19. Assay used: immunoSEQ multiplex PCR; TCRdb lists only in-frame clones, some missing. The top ten hold 6% to 7% of the sample, which has under 70,000 clones, approximately 88% seen once. The sequenced sample was peripheral blood. The receptor source for this set is a woman in her seventies with acute or convalescent COVID-19.

The chain joins TRBV2 to TRBJ1-5, with D possibly matching TRBD1 (5 bases). CDR1 is SNHLY and CDR2 is FYNNEI in the germline V gene. Trimming took 8 bases from V and 8 from J, leaving 25 bases between them. The length of the CDR3 is 16 residues. The CDR3 coding sequence is TGTGCCAGCGGGGATGGGGACGGAGGGGTCATTGAGCCCCAGCATTTT. As protein: CASGDGDGGVIEPQHF.

V is TRBV30 and J is TRBJ1-1; no definite D call. Germline CDR1 is GTSNPN and CDR2 is SVGIG (reference sequence). The CDR3 runs to 11 residues. The V end lost 1 base, the J end lost 11 bases, and 11 bases lay between the germline ends. Here the CDR3 reads CAWSDGESAFF. The CDR3 region has the DNA TGTGCCTGGAGTGACGGAGAAAGCGCTTTCTTT.

The gene calls are TRBV3-1 (or the pseudogene TRBV3-2) and TRBJ2-5, with D unresolved. The CDR3 has 11 amino acids. Germline V gene lookup returns CDR1 LGHDT and CDR2 YNNKEL (reference sequence). V was clipped by 3 bases and J by 4 bases, with 3 bases between them. The CDR3 reads CASSHSETQYF. CDR3 nucleotide sequence: TGTGCCAGCAGCCACTCAGAGACCCAGTACTTC.

This clone came up once. V usage is TRBV4-1 and J usage is TRBJ1-2; D unresolved. CDR1 and CDR2 (germline): MGHRA, YSYEKL. Trimming took 3 bases from V and 4 from J, leaving 15 bases between them. This CDR3 has 15 amino acids. CDR3 DNA: TGCGCCAGCAGCCAGGGGAGAGGGTCCATCTATGGCTACACCTTC. Protein: CASSQGRGSIYGYTF.

The table lists this clone with a count of one. The rearrangement uses TRBV6-5 and TRBJ2-1, with TRBD2 matching over 12 bases. CDR3 length: 15 residues. CDR1 and CDR2 from the germline V gene are MNHEY and SVGAGI. The V gene end was trimmed by 4 bases and the J gene end by 8 bases; junction bases not matched to a gene: 6. The DNA of the CDR3 is TGTGCCAGCAGTTTTGGACTAGCGGGGTCCGATGAGCAGTTCTTC. Translation gives CASSFGLAGSDEQFF.

J is TRBJ2-7 and V is TRBV7-3; tentative D call: TRBD2 (6 bases). Germline V gene sequence: CDR1 SGHTA, CDR2 FQGTGA. Trimming cost V 1 base and J 3 bases, with 13 bases left between them. The CDR3 extends over 15 amino acids. The CDR3 region is CASSLNGGGYYEQYF. DNA for the CDR3: TGTGCCAGCAGCTTAAATGGGGGAGGCTACTACGAGCAGTACTTC.